The sequence of this TCR beta chain was determined in a study of cytomegalovirus exposure and HLA in healthy donors. Study details: An early release of data contained approximately 85 million unique TCRs, which came from HLA-typed donors.

Amplification used 60 Vbeta primers and 13 Jbeta primers. Sequencing was performed with immunoSEQ multiplex PCR; in TCRdb, only in-frame clones are kept and a portion is missing. Of about 180,000 clones listed, over 70% are singletons. On this clone itself: The antigen is undetermined.

The CDR3 runs 12 residues. Trimming took 10 bases from V and 6 from J; bases not matched to a gene: 4. In germline, CDR1 is SNHLY, CDR2 FYNNEI. Study conclusions and caveats: A later analysis associated 15,000 to 20,000 TCR beta sequences with HLA alleles at a 0.05 false discovery rate. By HLA locus, TCR association rates varied in a later analysis, with DRB1 showing the most and HLA-C the fewest. Per a later analysis, HLA-associated TCR beta chains showed more clonal expansion than other, equally common TCR beta chains.

The receptor comes from a woman in her 50s in good health and CMV-seronegative. Sequenced sample: PBMCs. This chain joins TRBV2 and TRBJ1-4; 8 bases are shared with TRBD1. CDR3 sequence reads: CAKGQVDEKLFF. Written as DNA, the CDR3 is TGTGCCAAGGGACAGGTGGATGAAAAACTGTTTTTT.